These 17 T cell receptor beta chains were sequenced from one sample in a study of T cell clusters in autoimmune cytopenias. Multiplex touch-down PCR amplified TRB using TRB-A and TRB-B pools in one tube. TCRdb re-analyzed the multiplex PCR reads; it lists each CDR3 protein once, without DNA. This listing includes 3,400 or so distinct CDR3 sequences. Each sample's input was roughly 250 ng genomic DNA, 38,000 or so genome equivalents. Sequencing was carried out using peripheral blood. These receptors all come from a human donor with an autoimmune cytopenia, with autoimmune hepatitis or in good health (not recorded which).

The gene calls are TRBV9 and TRBJ2-1. Germline CDR1 and CDR2: SGDLS and YYNGEE. This CDR3 comprises 11 residues. The CDR3 spells CASSARSEQFF. The whole variable domain, filled in from reference TRBV9 and TRBJ2-1, reads DSGVTQTPKHLITATGQRVTLRCSPRSGDLSVYWYQQSLDQGLQFLIQYYNGEERAKGNILERFSAQQFPDLHSELNLSSLELGDSALYFCASSARSEQFFGPGTRLTVL.

This clonotype shows up as medium-sized by frequency. The rearrangement links TRBV6-4 to TRBJ1-2; the D call of TRBD1 rests on TCRdb alone, since no DNA is present to check it. The CDR3 has 14 residues. The germline gives CDR1 MRHNA, CDR2 SNTAGT. This CDR3 reads CASSEWGRRDGYTF.

This clonotype ranks as medium-sized in terms of frequency. The chain links TRBV29-1 to TRBJ2-1; lacking DNA, the TRBD1 call made by TCRdb goes unchecked. This CDR3 comprises 14 residues. Germline V gives CDR1 SQVTM, CDR2 ANQGSEA. The CDR3 region is CSVRGDRVRNEQFF.

By frequency, this clonotype is medium-sized (0.01 to 0.1%). The chain employs TRBV6-5 and TRBJ1-1. This CDR3 contains 14 residues. Germline V gives CDR1 MNHEY, CDR2 SVGAGI. CDR3 loop: CASSYSRGNTEAFF.

This clonotype is deemed medium-sized by its frequency. The chain is built from TRBV11-2 and TRBJ1-1; TCRdb's assignment of TRBD1 cannot be checked, as there is no DNA. Per germline, CDR1 SGHAT and CDR2 FQNNGV. The CDR3 is 15 amino acids. CDR3 region: CASSLATGGNTEAFF.

This clonotype is deemed medium-sized (0.01 to 0.1%) by its frequency. V usage is TRBV15 and J usage is TRBJ1-5; TCRdb's D gene call, TRBD1, goes unchecked for lack of DNA. This CDR3 spans 15 amino acids. Germline CDR1 is LNHNV and CDR2 is YYDKDF (reference sequence). The chain's CDR3 is CATSTSSRGNQPQHF.

The rearrangement joins TRBV28 to TRBJ2-2; TCRdb's D call of TRBD1 is untestable without DNA. Looked up from germline, CDR1 is MDHEN and CDR2 is SYDVKM. This CDR3 spans 15 amino acids. The CDR3 sequence is CASSPPGEGTGELFF.

Measured by frequency, this clonotype is medium-sized. The rearrangement uses TRBV20-1 and TRBJ2-1; with no DNA, the TCRdb D assignment of TRBD2 cannot be verified. CDR1 and CDR2 from the germline V gene are DFQATT and SNEGSKA (reference sequence). This CDR3 is built from 16 residues. The CDR3 spells CSARAYSGLRGNEQFF.

This clonotype is deemed medium-sized by its frequency. This chain joins TRBV30 and TRBJ2-1; TCRdb's D call of TRBD2 is untestable without DNA. Germline V CDR1 and CDR2: GTSNPN, SVGIG (reference sequence). CDR3 length: 15 residues. The CDR3 here is CAWSATAGGRHEQFF. Drawing the rest from reference TRBV30 and TRBJ2-1, the complete variable domain is SQTIHQWPATLVQPVGSPLSLECTVEGTSNPNLYWYRQAAGRGLQLLFYSVGIGQISSEVPQNLSASRPQDRQFILSSKKLLLSDSGFYLCAWSATAGGRHEQFFGPGTRLTVL.

The chain has TRBV5-6 and TRBJ1-5; TCRdb proposes TRBD1, but this gene call is untestable without DNA. The CDR3 sequence is 15 residues long. CDR1 and CDR2 from the germline V gene are SGHDT and YYEEEE. The CDR3: CASSPTGAIAQPQHF. Together with reference TRBV5-6 and TRBJ1-5, the CDR3 gives the full variable domain: DAGVTQSPTHLIKTRGQQVTLRCSPKSGHDTVSWYQQALGQGPQFIFQYYEEEERQRGNFPDRFSGHQFPNYSSELNVNALLLGDSALYLCASSPTGAIAQPQHFGDGTRLSIL.

This sequence joins TRBV30 and TRBJ1-5; no DNA is available, so the TRBD1 call from TCRdb remains unchecked. The germline V gene has CDR1 GTSNPN and CDR2 SVGIG (reference sequence). The CDR3 is made up of 13 amino acids. The CDR3 reads CAWDPGSNQPQHF.

The chain recombines TRBV6-4 with TRBJ2-1; TCRdb selects TRBD2, and the lack of DNA leaves this call unchecked. Looked up from germline, CDR1 is MRHNA and CDR2 is SNTAGT. This CDR3 has 15 amino acids. The CDR3 here is CASRGAGGPGNEQFF.

This clonotype shows up as medium-sized by frequency. The genes are TRBV6-1 and TRBJ1-6. CDR1 and CDR2 from the germline V gene are MNHNS and SASEGT. The length of the CDR3 is 16 residues. CDR3 loop: CASSEAEVAYNSPLHF.

In terms of frequency, this clonotype is medium-sized (0.01 to 0.1%). CDR3 in amino acids: CSVEGDRGNLNEQFF. V usage is TRBV29-1 and J usage is TRBJ2-1; checking the TCRdb D call of TRBD1 is not possible without DNA. Germline V lookup: CDR1 SQVTM, CDR2 ANQGSEA. The CDR3 runs 15 residues.

The chain employs TRBV12-5 and TRBJ2-1; the D gene TCRdb calls, TRBD1, cannot be checked with no DNA. Germline V CDR1 and CDR2: LGHNT, FRNRAP. The CDR3 is 16 residues long. This chain's CDR3 is CASGLVPGGSSAEQFF.

The rearrangement joins TRBV27 to TRBJ2-7; no DNA is available, so the TRBD1 call from TCRdb remains unchecked. Germline-derived CDR1 and CDR2 are MNHEY and SMNVEV (reference sequence). The CDR3 is made up of 14 amino acids. Here the CDR3 reads CASSPWDRGGEQYF.

The V call is TRBV6-5, the J call TRBJ2-4; TCRdb lists TRBD1, though no DNA is available to test this call. The CDR3 contains 16 residues. Germline CDR1 reads MNHEY; CDR2 reads SVGAGI. CDR3: CASSSGGRWSKNIQYF.